This T cell receptor beta chain was identified in a study of blood T cell repertoires in COVID-19. As handled by the study authors: Quantification of nucleated cells was approximated via reference gene primer amplification. Only in-frame clones appear in the TCRdb table, and some are missing; sequencing was by immunoSEQ multiplex PCR. V, J and clone size are taken as reported in that table, and D and trimming were inferred from the DNA itself. The table lists about 250,000 clones, roughly 88% of them singletons. The CDR3 is made up of 16 amino acids. Per germline, CDR1 LNHDA and CDR2 SQIVND (reference sequence). Trimming shortened V by 5 bases and J by 7 bases, and 23 bases separated the two germline ends. This clone was found a few times.

Sequencing was done on a sample of peripheral blood. The rearrangement links TRBV19 to TRBJ1-1, with D unresolved. The TCR comes from a woman over 75 with COVID-19, enrolled during active disease. The CDR3 loop is CASSSTRALKIGEAFF. CDR3 DNA: TGTGCCAGTAGTTCGACGCGGGCCTTGAAGATTGGTGAAGCTTTCTTT.